This T cell receptor beta chain was observed in a study of T cell changes during pregnancy in multiple sclerosis. V lost 2 bases and J lost 0; bases outside the gene matches: 5. CDR1 and CDR2 from the germline V gene are LNHNV and YYDKDF (reference sequence). The CDR3 loop spans 16 amino acids. Assay used: immunoSEQ multiplex PCR; TCRdb lists only in-frame clones, some missing. The sample lists roughly 42,000 clones, 94% seen once, with about 0.34% in the top ten. Sequencing was performed on CD4+ T cells from peripheral blood mononuclear cells, taken after pregnancy. This TCR was recovered from a female donor with multiple sclerosis, enrolled in a pregnancy study. The chain has TRBV15 and TRBJ1-1; 8 bases align to TRBD1. Here the CDR3 DNA reads TGTGCCACCAGCAGACCTGGACAGGGAATGAACACTGAAGCTTTCTTT. Translated: CATSRPGQGMNTEAFF. The complete variable domain, with remaining parts taken from reference TRBV15 and TRBJ1-1, reads DAMVIQNPRYQVTQFGKPVTLSCSQTLNHNVMYWYQQKSSQAPKLLFHYYDKDFNNEADTPDNFQSRRPNTSFCFLDIRSPGLGDTAMYLCATSRPGQGMNTEAFFGQGTRLTVV.